This record looks at one T cell receptor (beta chain) sequence and its context. A single base separates this from a much larger clone, so it may be a read error. This sample was included in a study of blood T cells in healthy people across ages. Through a sample-barcoded 5' primer and a J-beta primer mix, a second PCR was run for roughly 6 to 11 cycles. TCRdb reprocessed the 5' RACE reads with MiXCR, giving one entry per CDR3 protein. The table lists about 840,000 distinct CDR3 sequences, roughly 29% of them singletons, with 9.5% to 13% in the top ten. These data were also filed under a second study, of T cells of mothers and their children.

The origin of this receptor is a middle-aged woman in good health. The sequencing input was blood.

CDR3 amino acids: CAGRTEGGPSYEQYF. The CDR3 DNA reads as TGTGCCGGCAGGACTGAGGGGGGCCCTTCCTACGAGCAGTACTTC. This chain uses TRBV7-2 with TRBJ2-7; either TRBD1 or TRBD2 may fit D (6 bases each). Germline loops: CDR1 SGHTA, CDR2 FQGNSA. The CDR3 has 15 amino acids.